This T cell receptor (beta chain) came from a study of read filtering for tumor transcriptome and immune sequencing. Study in general: RNA-seq yielded only roughly 75 to 1,300 TCR reads, IR-seq about 4.05 to 11 million.

Study-level points and caveats: RNA-seq captured clonotypes less deeply and reliably than IR-seq. Roughly 79% of IR-seq clonotypes had one read, totaling approximately 4% of reads; RNA-seq: about 69% and 49%.

As to this clonotype: Its antigen is unknown.

The V gene's germline CDR1 is SEHNR and CDR2 FQNEAQ (reference sequence). The CDR3 contains 18 residues. Trimming cost V 0 bases and J 0 bases, with 14 bases left between them. At the time of active disease, bone marrow was collected from every patient. This library used around 0.4 ug RNA and molecular barcoded adaptors spanning alpha/delta and beta/gamma chains. TCRdb ran MiXCR on the reads and lists one entry per CDR3 protein. The table records some 19,000 distinct CDR3 sequences, about 20% of them present only once. This rearrangement joins TRBV7-9 to TRBJ2-2; D gene ambiguous. The sample was a population of CD138-negative cells sorted from bone marrow. This sequence originates from a donor over 35 with multiple myeloma. CDR3 nucleotides: TGTGCCAGCAGCTTAGCGGGCCCCGGAAATCCGAACACCGGGGAGCTGTTTTTT. Translated: CASSLAGPGNPNTGELFF.